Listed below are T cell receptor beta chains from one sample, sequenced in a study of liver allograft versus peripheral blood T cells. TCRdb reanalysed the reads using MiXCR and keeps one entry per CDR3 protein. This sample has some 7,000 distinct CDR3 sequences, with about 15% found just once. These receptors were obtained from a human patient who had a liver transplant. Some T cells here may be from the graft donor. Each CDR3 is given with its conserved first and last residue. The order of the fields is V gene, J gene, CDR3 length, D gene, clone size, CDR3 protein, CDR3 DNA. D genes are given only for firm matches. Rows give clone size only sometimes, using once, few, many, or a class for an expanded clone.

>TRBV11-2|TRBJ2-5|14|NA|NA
CASSPGLGGETQYF
TGTGCCAGCAGCCCCGGACTAGGGGGGGAGACCCAGTACTTC
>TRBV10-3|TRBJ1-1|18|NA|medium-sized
CATELRNRTVSFLTEAFF
TGTGCCACGGAATTGAGAAATAGGACAGTATCATTCCTCACTGAAGCTTTCTTT
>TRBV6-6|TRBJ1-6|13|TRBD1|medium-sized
CASSSDRYSPLHF
TGTGCCAGCAGTTCGGACAGGTATTCACCCCTCCACTTT
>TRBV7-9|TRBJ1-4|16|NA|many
CASSLAGAPMNEKLFF
TGTGCCAGCAGCTTAGCGGGGGCGCCTATGAATGAAAAACTGTTTTTT
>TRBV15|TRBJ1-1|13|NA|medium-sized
CATSREFRTGAFF
TGTGCCACCAGCAGAGAGTTTCGAACAGGGGCTTTCTTT
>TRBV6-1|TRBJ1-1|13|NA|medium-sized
CASSPRTNTEAFF
TGCGCCAGCAGCCCCAGGACGAACACTGAAGCTTTCTTT
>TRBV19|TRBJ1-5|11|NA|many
CASSMPFPQHF
TGTGCCAGTAGTATGCCGTTCCCCCAGCATTTT
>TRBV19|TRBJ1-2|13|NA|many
CASSTHGAGGYTF
TGTGCCAGTAGTACCCACGGGGCGGGTGGCTACACCTTC
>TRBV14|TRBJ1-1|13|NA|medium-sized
CASSQDPSGIAFF
TGTGCCAGCAGCCAAGATCCTAGTGGGATAGCTTTCTTT
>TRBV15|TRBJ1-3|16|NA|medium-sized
CATSRDSAASGNTIYF
TGTGCCACCAGCAGAGATTCGGCCGCCTCTGGAAACACCATATATTTT
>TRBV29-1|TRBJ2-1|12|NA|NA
CSAMTVYNEQFF
TGCAGCGCAATGACAGTTTACAATGAGCAGTTCTTC
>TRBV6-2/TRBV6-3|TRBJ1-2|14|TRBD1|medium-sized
CASSGGTGAHGYTF
TGTGCCAGCAGTGGGGGGACAGGGGCCCATGGCTACACCTTC
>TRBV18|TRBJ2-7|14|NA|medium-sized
CASSPSGFTYEQYF
TGTGCCAGCTCACCCAGCGGGTTTACCTACGAGCAGTACTTC
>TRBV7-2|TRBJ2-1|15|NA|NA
CASSYDSTPGNEQFF
TGTGCCAGCAGCTATGACAGCACCCCGGGCAATGAGCAGTTCTTC
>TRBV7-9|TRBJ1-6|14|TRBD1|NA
CASSLGTGVSPLHF
TGTGCCAGCAGCTTAGGGACAGGGGTTTCACCCCTCCACTTT
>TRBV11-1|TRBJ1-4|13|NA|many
CASSFGQGANRFF
NA
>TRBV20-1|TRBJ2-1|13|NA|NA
CSARATGRDEQFF
TGCAGTGCTAGGGCGACAGGGAGGGATGAGCAGTTCTTC